Listed below are T cell receptor beta chains from one sample, sequenced in a study of technical replicates of blood from several donors. Sequencing used immunoSEQ multiplex PCR; TCRdb keeps in-frame clones, though not all of them. The sample includes some 47,000 clones, around 90% of them seen just once. Source material: PBMCs. The receptors derive from a human donor in good health. Some clones in this sample may be carry-over from other donors' samples. The CDR3 runs from the conserved cysteine through the conserved F or W. The order of the fields is CDR3 DNA, CDR3 protein, D gene, clone size, V gene, J gene. The D gene is left open where the match is weak. Clone size is shown for a subset of rows, as once, few, many or a class of expanded clone.

cdr3_nt: TGTGCCAGCAGCTCTGCTAAGGGACAGGGAAATTCACCCCTCCACTTT; cdr3_aa: CASSSAKGQGNSPLHF; d_call: TRBD1; clone_size: .; v_call: TRBV13; j_call: TRBJ1-6
cdr3_nt: TGTGCCAGCTCACCAGGCGCGCGGGGGAGGCCCTCCTACGAGCAGTACTTC; cdr3_aa: CASSPGARGRPSYEQYF; d_call: TRBD2; clone_size: .; v_call: TRBV18; j_call: TRBJ2-7
cdr3_nt: TGTGCCAGCAGCAAAACAAGGACAGGAGAGAATCAGCCCCAGCATTTT; cdr3_aa: CASSKTRTGENQPQHF; d_call: .; clone_size: .; v_call: TRBV21-1; j_call: TRBJ1-5
cdr3_nt: TGTGCCAGCAGTAGACTAGCGGGCAATGAGCAGTTCTTC; cdr3_aa: CASSRLAGNEQFF; d_call: TRBD2; clone_size: .; v_call: TRBV6-4; j_call: TRBJ2-1
cdr3_nt: TGTGCCAGCAGTGATTGGTTCGGGGATTCAGAGACCCAGTACTTC; cdr3_aa: CASSDWFGDSETQYF; d_call: .; clone_size: .; v_call: TRBV25-1; j_call: TRBJ2-5
cdr3_nt: TGTGCCAGCAGCTTGGGACTAGCGGGAAGGTACGAGCAGTACTTC; cdr3_aa: CASSLGLAGRYEQYF; d_call: TRBD2; clone_size: .; v_call: TRBV7-2; j_call: TRBJ2-7
cdr3_nt: TGTGCCTGGAGTTCAGGAGGGGCCGTTCCCGCTTTCTTT; cdr3_aa: CAWSSGGAVPAFF; d_call: .; clone_size: .; v_call: TRBV30; j_call: TRBJ1-1
cdr3_nt: TGCGCCAGCAGCTTTGGGGCAAGGGATAACGAGCAGTACTTC; cdr3_aa: CASSFGARDNEQYF; d_call: .; clone_size: .; v_call: TRBV5-1; j_call: TRBJ2-7
cdr3_nt: TGTGCCAGCAGTTTTGGCCCTAACACCGGGGAGCTGTTTTTT; cdr3_aa: CASSFGPNTGELFF; d_call: .; clone_size: .; v_call: TRBV27; j_call: TRBJ2-2
cdr3_nt: TGTGCCAGCAGCCAGACGGGCGGGCGGGGGGACTCCTACAATGAGCAGTTCTTC; cdr3_aa: CASSQTGGRGDSYNEQFF; d_call: TRBD2; clone_size: .; v_call: TRBV14; j_call: TRBJ2-1
cdr3_nt: TGCGCCAGCAGCCAACTTTACAGTGGGCGCAATCAGCCCCAGCATTTT; cdr3_aa: CASSQLYSGRNQPQHF; d_call: .; clone_size: .; v_call: TRBV4-3; j_call: TRBJ1-5
cdr3_nt: TGTGCCAGCAGAGAAGGGACAGGGCGGTACGAGCAGTACTTC; cdr3_aa: CASREGTGRYEQYF; d_call: TRBD1; clone_size: few; v_call: TRBV6-5; j_call: TRBJ2-7
cdr3_nt: TGCGCCAGCAGTGACACCCGGGACAGGGGTCTAACTGAAGCTTTCTTT; cdr3_aa: CASSDTRDRGLTEAFF; d_call: TRBD1; clone_size: once; v_call: TRBV10-2; j_call: TRBJ1-1
cdr3_nt: TGTGCCAGCACCACAGGGAACGATCAGCCCCAGCATTTT; cdr3_aa: CASTTGNDQPQHF; d_call: .; clone_size: .; v_call: TRBV6-6; j_call: TRBJ1-5
cdr3_nt: TGCGCCAGCAGCCCGACAGGGCGGGGGAACACTGAAGCTTTCTTT; cdr3_aa: CASSPTGRGNTEAFF; d_call: TRBD1; clone_size: once; v_call: TRBV4-1; j_call: TRBJ1-1
cdr3_nt: TGCGCCAGCAGCCAAGATCGGTTCAGCGGGCGTTTGGGGAATGAGCAGTTCTTC; cdr3_aa: CASSQDRFSGRLGNEQFF; d_call: .; clone_size: .; v_call: TRBV4-3; j_call: TRBJ2-1
cdr3_nt: TGTGCCAGCAGCTTGGGAGGCAGCAACTATGGCTACACCTTC; cdr3_aa: CASSLGGSNYGYTF; d_call: .; clone_size: .; v_call: TRBV5-6; j_call: TRBJ1-2
cdr3_nt: TGTGCCAGCAGTCTTTCGGGGTATGGCTACACCTTC; cdr3_aa: CASSLSGYGYTF; d_call: .; clone_size: .; v_call: TRBV2; j_call: TRBJ1-2
cdr3_nt: TGCGCCAGCAGCTCCCGGGATAACAGGGGAGAGACCCAGTACTTC; cdr3_aa: CASSSRDNRGETQYF; d_call: TRBD1; clone_size: .; v_call: TRBV5-1; j_call: TRBJ2-5
cdr3_nt: TGTGCCAGCAGGTACCGGGACTACGAGCAGTACTTC; cdr3_aa: CASRYRDYEQYF; d_call: .; clone_size: .; v_call: TRBV13; j_call: TRBJ2-7
cdr3_nt: TGTGCCAGCAGCCTCCTAACAGGGGGCTACGAGCAGTACTTC; cdr3_aa: CASSLLTGGYEQYF; d_call: TRBD1; clone_size: .; v_call: TRBV7-9; j_call: TRBJ2-7
cdr3_nt: TGTGCCAGTAGTATGGGGACACCACAAGAGACCCAGTACTTC; cdr3_aa: CASSMGTPQETQYF; d_call: .; clone_size: .; v_call: TRBV19; j_call: TRBJ2-5
cdr3_nt: TGTGCCAGTAGTATTGGCAGGGGTGCGTACGAGCAGTACTTC; cdr3_aa: CASSIGRGAYEQYF; d_call: .; clone_size: .; v_call: TRBV19; j_call: TRBJ2-7
cdr3_nt: TGTGCCAGCAGCTTAGGAACAGGGTTAGCCTACGAGCAGTACTTC; cdr3_aa: CASSLGTGLAYEQYF; d_call: .; clone_size: .; v_call: TRBV7-2; j_call: TRBJ2-7
cdr3_nt: TGTGCCAGCAGCTCAGGACAGGGGGCAGATACGCAGTATTTT; cdr3_aa: CASSSGQGADTQYF; d_call: TRBD1; clone_size: .; v_call: TRBV11-2; j_call: TRBJ2-3